This T cell receptor (beta chain) was identified during a study of T cells in localized non-small cell lung cancer. Study outcomes and limitations: It remains possible that heterogeneity exists, since only one tumor region was sequenced. Of the tissues analyzed, uninvolved adjacent lung showed maximal T cell clonality, greater than tumor. A median of around 52 clones ranked among the top 100 in tumor appeared in adjacent lung.

Data came from immunoSEQ multiplex PCR; TCRdb stores just in-frame clones and leaves some out. The table lists 4,500 or so clones, 20% to 25% of them singletons. In its sample, this clone was seen a few times. What it recognizes is unknown. From germline, CDR1 is SGDLS and CDR2 YYNGEE. The CDR3 consists of 13 residues. The V end lost 4 bases, the J end lost 4 bases, and 11 bases lay between the germline ends. The receptor was derived from an older female donor with stage I lung adenocarcinoma. This chain connects TRBV9 to TRBJ1-2; D gene unclear. The sequencing used lung tumor tissue, collected before any cancer treatment. CDR3 in DNA: TGTGCCAGCAGCCCACAAGGAGGCTATGGCTACACCTTC. Protein product: CASSPQGGYGYTF.